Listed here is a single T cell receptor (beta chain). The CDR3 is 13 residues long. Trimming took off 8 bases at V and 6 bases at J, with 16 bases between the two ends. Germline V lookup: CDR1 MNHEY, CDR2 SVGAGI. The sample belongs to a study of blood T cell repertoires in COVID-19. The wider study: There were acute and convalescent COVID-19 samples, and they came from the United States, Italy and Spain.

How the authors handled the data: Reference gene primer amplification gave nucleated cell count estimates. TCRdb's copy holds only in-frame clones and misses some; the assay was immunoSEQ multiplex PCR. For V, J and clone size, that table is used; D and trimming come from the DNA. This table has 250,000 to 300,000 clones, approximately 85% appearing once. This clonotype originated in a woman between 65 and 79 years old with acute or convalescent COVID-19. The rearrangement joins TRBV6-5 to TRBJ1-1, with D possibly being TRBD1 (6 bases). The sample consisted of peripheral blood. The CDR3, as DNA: TGTGCCAGCGCACGGACAGTCACCGCTGAAGCTTTCTTT. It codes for CASARTVTAEAFF.